The 14 T cell receptor beta chains reported below all come from one sample, sequenced in a study of cytomegalovirus exposure and HLA in healthy donors. The assay was immunoSEQ multiplex PCR, and TCRdb's table has in-frame clones only and misses some. The sample carries a few hundred thousand clones, 70% to 90% recorded once. Sample: PBMCs. The receptors were gathered from a man aged 25 to 40 in good health and CMV-seronegative.

CDR3 sequence: CASSLSPLATQYF. Written as DNA, the CDR3 is TGTGCCAGCAGCCTGTCTCCGCTGGCGACCCAGTACTTC. V gene TRBV11-2 combines with J gene TRBJ2-5; D is undetermined. Germline V CDR1 and CDR2: SGHAT, FQNNGV. The CDR3 loop spans 13 amino acids. Trimming stripped 5 bases from V and 7 bases from J, with 14 bases between.

This sequence joins TRBV27 and TRBJ2-1; 7 nucleotides match TRBD2. Trimming cost V 6 bases and J 2 bases; bases outside gene matches: 7. The germline V gene has CDR1 MNHEY and CDR2 SMNVEV (reference sequence). The CDR3 runs 15 residues. The CDR3 sequence is CASSRSGATYNEQFF. The DNA for the CDR3 is TGTGCCAGCAGCAGGAGCGGGGCCACCTACAATGAGCAGTTCTTC.

J is TRBJ1-1 and V is TRBV6-6; D not resolved. The CDR3 length is 12 residues. CDR1 is MNHNY, CDR2 SVGAGI, per germline (reference sequence). Trimming shortened V by 5 bases and J by 0 bases, and 4 bases separated the two germline ends. The CDR3 sequence: CASSPLNTEAFF. The DNA of the CDR3 is TGTGCCAGCAGTCCCTTGAACACTGAAGCTTTCTTT.

The genes are TRBV2 and TRBJ2-7, with TRBD1 matching 9 bases. CDR3 length equals 14 residues. Trimming removed 6 bases from V and 4 bases from J; junction bases left unmatched: 7. The germline gives CDR1 SNHLY, CDR2 FYNNEI. DNA for the CDR3: TGTGCCAGCAGCGTCCGGGACAGGGAATACGAGCAGTACTTC. Translation: CASSVRDREYEQYF.

As regards this clone: Other DNA sequences from this sample encode an identical CDR3 as well. This chain uses TRBV10-2 with TRBJ1-1; 7 bases align to TRBD1. Germline V gene lookup returns CDR1 WSHSY and CDR2 SAAADI. After removal of 4 bases from V and 5 bases from J, the junction contained 4 bases not matched to a gene. The CDR3 length is 13 residues. In DNA form, the CDR3 reads TGCGCCAGCAGTGGGGCAGGGGGGACTGAAGCTTTCTTT. This codes for CASSGAGGTEAFF.

The chain has TRBV6-5 and TRBJ1-2; no definite D call. Germline V gives CDR1 MNHEY, CDR2 SVGAGI. The V end lost 2 bases, the J end lost 7 bases, and 14 bases lay between the germline ends. This CDR3 is built from 14 residues. The CDR3 sequence is CASSYGANWSGYTF. The CDR3 nucleotides read TGTGCCAGCAGTTACGGTGCGAACTGGAGTGGCTACACCTTC.

This chain joins TRBV5-1 and TRBJ2-1; possibly TRBD1 for D (5 bases). Germline lookup yields CDR1 SGHRS and CDR2 YFSETQ. CDR3 length: 15 residues. The V end lost 2 bases, the J end lost 2 bases, and 11 bases lay between the germline ends. The CDR3 sequence is CASSLRGGPYNEQFF. In DNA form, the CDR3 reads TGCGCCAGCAGCTTAAGGGGCGGTCCCTACAATGAGCAGTTCTTC.

The chain couples TRBV30 to TRBJ2-2, with a tentative D call TRBD1 (6 bases). From germline, CDR1 is GTSNPN and CDR2 SVGIG (reference sequence). This CDR3 region has 15 residues. Trimming stripped 0 bases from V and 3 bases from J, with 11 bases between. Here the CDR3 reads CAWSVWTVDTGELFF. The CDR3 nucleotides read TGTGCCTGGAGTGTGTGGACAGTGGACACCGGGGAGCTGTTTTTT. The full variable domain, with the rest looked up from reference TRBV30 and TRBJ2-2, is SQTIHQWPATLVQPVGSPLSLECTVEGTSNPNLYWYRQAAGRGLQLLFYSVGIGQISSEVPQNLSASRPQDRQFILSSKKLLLSDSGFYLCAWSVWTVDTGELFFGEGSRLTVL.

The chain carries TRBV2 and TRBJ2-2; possible D gene TRBD1, 5 bases. Per the germline V gene, CDR1 is SNHLY and CDR2 is FYNNEI. V was trimmed by 7 bases and J by 5 bases, leaving 17 bases between them. The CDR3 loop spans 15 amino acids. The CDR3, as DNA: TGTGCCAGCAAGAATCAGGGTACTGCAACCGGGGAGCTGTTTTTT. It encodes CASKNQGTATGELFF.

This chain uses TRBV6-5 with TRBJ2-2; 9 bases agree with TRBD2. Trimming at V came to 0 bases and at J to 5 bases, leaving 1 base not matched to a gene. There are 15 residues in the CDR3. Germline CDR1 MNHEY, CDR2 SVGAGI. The CDR3 nucleotides are TGTGCCAGCAGTTACTCGCTAGCGGGGACCGGGGAGCTGTTTTTT. Translated, it gives CASSYSLAGTGELFF.

V usage is TRBV19 and J usage is TRBJ1-1; D gene unclear. This CDR3 comprises 17 residues. V dropped 3 bases and J dropped 0 bases, with 17 bases sitting between them. Germline CDR1 is LNHDA and CDR2 is SQIVND (reference sequence). CDR3 sequence (DNA): TGTGCCAGTAGTATTTTGGACGCTCGAGGGCTGAACACTGAAGCTTTCTTT. Its translation: CASSILDARGLNTEAFF.

The chain uses TRBV29-1 and TRBJ2-5, with D possibly being TRBD2 (5 bases). There are 11 residues in the CDR3. Trimming removed 3 bases at V and 7 bases at J, with 9 bases between. The V gene's germline CDR1 is SQVTM and CDR2 ANQGSEA. Written as DNA, the CDR3 is TGCAGCGTTGAGAAGAGGGCGACCCAGTACTTC. Protein sequence: CSVEKRATQYF.

The V gene is TRBV5-4, the J gene TRBJ1-2; no reliable D call. CDR1 SGHNT and CDR2 YYREEE come from the germline V gene (reference sequence). This CDR3 is built from 12 residues. Trimming pared 5 bases from V and 0 bases from J, leaving 5 bases between. CDR3 region: CASRVANYGYTF. The DNA for the CDR3 is TGTGCCAGCAGGGTAGCTAACTATGGCTACACCTTC.

V usage is TRBV25-1 and J usage is TRBJ2-2; possible D gene TRBD2, 5 bases. V lost 5 bases and J 1 base, leaving 8 bases between the germline ends. The CDR3 loop spans 14 amino acids. Germline V gene data show CDR1 as MGHDK and CDR2 as SYGVNS. CDR3 protein: CASSRGWNTGELFF. CDR3 bases: TGTGCCAGCAGTCGGGGTTGGAACACCGGGGAGCTGTTTTTT.